This TCR beta chain appears in the sequencing data of a study of cytomegalovirus exposure and HLA in healthy donors. PCR primers comprised 60 Vbeta and 13 Jbeta primers. Method: immunoSEQ multiplex PCR; TCRdb's copy keeps in-frame clones and lacks some. The sample has under 200,000 clones; roughly 80% are singletons. Trimming at V came to 4 bases and at J to 9 bases, leaving 4 bases not matched to a gene. The germline V gene encodes CDR1 KGHSH and CDR2 LQKENI. This CDR3 comprises 12 residues. The gene calls are TRBV18 and TRBJ2-5, with 8 positions matching TRBD2. This receptor was obtained from a man aged 45 to 65 in good health and CMV-seronegative. Input material: PBMCs. In DNA, the CDR3 is TGTGCCAGCTCACGTGCGGGGGGACCCCAGTACTTC. Amino acid sequence: CASSRAGGPQYF.